This T cell receptor (beta chain) was recovered during a study of T cells in Graves' hyperthyroidism and ophthalmopathy. Notes on the study in general: Most clonotypes that expanded in the thyroid above 0.001 also showed up in blood.

The CDR3 regions of TCR beta were amplified from RNA transcripts. The HTBI primer set served for first-round RT-PCR of the TCR CDR3. One entry per CDR3 protein, called by TCRdb with MiXCR from the multiplex PCR reads. The table has about 640,000 distinct CDR3 sequences, roughly 20% seen once. The sample holds a few counts of this clonotype. Its antigen is not identified. V lost 3 bases to trimming and J lost 6 bases, with 6 bases between them. The CDR3 sequence is 12 residues long. The rearrangement joins TRBV12-3 or TRBV12-4 to TRBJ2-4; D unclear. The source of this sequence is a man aged 30 to 45 with Graves' ophthalmopathy. Source material: blood. The CDR3 loop is CASSFRPNIQYF. Written as DNA, the CDR3 is TGTGCCAGCAGTTTCAGGCCAAACATTCAGTACTTC.